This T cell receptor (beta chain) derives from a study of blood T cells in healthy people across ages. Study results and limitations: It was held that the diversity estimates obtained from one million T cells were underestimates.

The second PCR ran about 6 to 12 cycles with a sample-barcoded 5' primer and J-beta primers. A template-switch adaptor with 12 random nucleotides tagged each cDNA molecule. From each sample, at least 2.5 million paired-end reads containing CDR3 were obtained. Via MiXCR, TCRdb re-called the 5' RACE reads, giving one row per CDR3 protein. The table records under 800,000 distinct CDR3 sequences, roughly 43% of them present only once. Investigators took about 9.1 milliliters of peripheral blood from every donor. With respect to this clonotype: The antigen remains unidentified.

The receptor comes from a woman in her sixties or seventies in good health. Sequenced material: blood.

The CDR3 DNA reads as TGTGCCAGCAGTGCGACAGGGTTCACAGATACGCAGTATTTT. Protein product: CASSATGFTDTQYF. The V call is TRBV25-1, the J call TRBJ2-3, with TRBD1 matching over 7 bases. This CDR3 is built from 14 residues. Germline V lookup: CDR1 MGHDK, CDR2 SYGVNS. Unmatched junction bases numbered 3, after V lost 4 bases and J lost 2 bases.